The entry below gives a single TCR beta chain sequence along with its context. Its antigen is still unknown. The sequenced template was cDNA made from the entire isolated RNA. Repertoires were generated with immunoSEQ multiplex PCR, while TCRdb's copy carries only in-frame clones and drops some. The table lists about 230,000 clones, roughly 17% of them singletons. This entry is derived from a study of beta chain features in type 1 diabetes. Notes on the study in general: TCRB CDR3 length was moderately but significantly reduced in all four CD4+ subsets of Type 1 diabetes patients. More deletions and fewer insertions at VDJ junctions were seen in type 1 diabetes patients.

The CDR3 has 11 amino acids. CDR1 DFQATT and CDR2 SNEGSKA come from the germline V gene (reference sequence). The junction had 2 bases not matched to a gene; V was cut back by 6 bases and J by 3 bases. The TCR comes from a man aged 25-45 years with type 1 diabetes. This chain connects TRBV20-1 to TRBJ2-7, with TRBD1 matching over 7 bases. Sample: naive CD4+ T cells from blood. The CDR3 DNA reads as TGCAGTGCCGGGACAGACTACGAGCAGTACTTC. Amino acid sequence: CSAGTDYEQYF.